The 16 T cell receptor beta chains reported below all come from one sample, sequenced in a study of cytomegalovirus exposure and HLA in healthy donors. Amplification used 60 Vbeta primers and 13 Jbeta primers. The repertoire was sequenced with immunoSEQ multiplex PCR; TCRdb's copy has only in-frame clones and lacks some. The repertoire holds under 200,000 clones, approximately 79% seen once, with more than 3.5% in the top ten. Sequencing input: PBMCs. The receptor source for this set is a man in his forties in good health and CMV-seronegative.

The chain recombines TRBV6-5 with TRBJ2-3; D uncertain. In germline, CDR1 is MNHEY, CDR2 SVGAGI. Between the trimmed V and J ends, which lost 5 bases and 4 bases, there was a span of 13 bases. The CDR3 is 14 amino acids. DNA for the CDR3: TGTGCCAGCAGTCACCTCCCTCTAGCAGATACGCAGTATTTT. Protein: CASSHLPLADTQYF.

Concerning this clone: At one end the junction does not follow the germline gene, possibly because of a read error. The chain carries TRBV5-6 and TRBJ1-6; the match to TRBD1 covers 9 bases. Germline values: CDR1 SGHDT, CDR2 YYEEEE. The CDR3 contains 19 residues. The CDR3 region has the DNA TGTGCCAGCACCTTGAGGGGGTCTGGTCCGGACAGGGGCAATTCACCCCTCCACTTT. Protein: CASTLRGSGPDRGNSPLHF.

The rearrangement uses TRBV7-9 and TRBJ2-5, with 11 bases matching TRBD2. With V trimmed by 4 bases and J by 5 bases, 15 bases remained unmatched. This CDR3 region has 18 residues. The V gene's germline CDR1 is SEHNR and CDR2 FQNEAQ (reference sequence). The CDR3 loop reads CASSSTGTSGIGAETQYF. The CDR3 DNA reads as TGTGCCAGCAGCTCCACCGGGACTAGCGGAATTGGAGCGGAGACCCAGTACTTC. Combining the CDR3 with reference TRBV7-9 and TRBJ2-5 gives the whole variable domain DTGVSQNPRHKITKRGQNVTFRCDPISEHNRLYWYRQTLGQGPEFLTYFQNEAQLEKSRLLSDRFSAERPKGSFSTLEIQRTEQGDSAMYLCASSSTGTSGIGAETQYFGPGTRLLVL.

The chain combines TRBV30 with TRBJ1-2; a weak D match, TRBD1 (6 bases). The CDR3 runs to 12 residues. The germline gives CDR1 GTSNPN, CDR2 SVGIG (reference sequence). Between the trimmed V and J ends, which lost 1 base and 7 bases, there was a span of 10 bases. CDR3 residues: CAWSGGQGGYTF. Here the CDR3 DNA reads TGTGCCTGGAGTGGGGGGCAGGGTGGCTACACCTTC.

The chain uses TRBV27 and TRBJ2-3; 13 nucleotides align to TRBD2. The CDR3 has 20 amino acids. CDR1 is MNHEY and CDR2 is SMNVEV in the germline V gene (reference sequence). Losses at the gene ends were 2 bases for V and 1 base for J; bases not matched to a gene: 12. CDR3 loop: CASSLAQTGLAGPRTDTQYF. The CDR3 region has the DNA TGTGCCAGCAGTTTAGCACAGACGGGACTAGCGGGGCCACGCACAGATACGCAGTATTTT.

The chain has TRBV2 and TRBJ2-7; D uncertain. The CDR3 extends over 11 amino acids. Trimming took 8 bases from V and 3 from J, leaving 8 bases between them. Germline V lookup: CDR1 SNHLY, CDR2 FYNNEI. The CDR3 protein is CASQRNYEQYF. Here the CDR3 DNA reads TGTGCCAGCCAGAGGAACTACGAGCAGTACTTC.

The chain couples TRBV4-2 to TRBJ2-1; a weak D match, TRBD2 (5 bases). Trimming took off 0 bases at V and 3 bases at J, with 9 bases between the two ends. The V gene's germline CDR1 is LGHNA and CDR2 YNFKEQ. This CDR3 contains 15 residues. CDR3 protein: CASSQDRRSYNEQFF. CDR3 sequence (DNA): TGTGCCAGCAGCCAAGATCGGAGGAGCTACAATGAGCAGTTCTTC.

This chain connects TRBV28 to TRBJ1-1, with TRBD1 matching 7 bases. J lost 4 bases, V lost 8 bases, and 22 bases had no gene match. The CDR3 consists of 18 residues. CDR1 and CDR2 from the germline V gene are MDHEN and SYDVKM. The CDR3 loop is CASVVNGQVFSRPTEAFF. The DNA for the CDR3 is TGTGCCAGCGTCGTTAACGGACAGGTGTTCTCTCGACCCACTGAAGCTTTCTTT. Full variable domain (missing parts from reference TRBV28 and TRBJ1-1): DVKVTQSSRYLVKRTGEKVFLECVQDMDHENMFWYRQDPGLGLRLIYFSYDVKMKEKGDIPEGYSVSREKKERFSLILESASTNQTSMYLCASVVNGQVFSRPTEAFFGQGTRLTVV.

The chain links TRBV10-2 to TRBJ1-5; a weak D match, TRBD1 (6 bases). CDR1 and CDR2 (germline): WSHSY, SAAADI. The V end was cut by 7 bases, the J end by 6 bases, with 19 bases between. This CDR3 spans 15 amino acids. The chain's CDR3 is CASTSEGGTGQPQHF. For the CDR3, the DNA is TGCGCCAGCACCTCCGAAGGGGGAACAGGTCAGCCCCAGCATTTT.

The rearrangement joins TRBV2 to TRBJ2-7; D is ambiguous. The germline V and J ends were trimmed by 5 bases and 6 bases, with 8 bases remaining between them. CDR1 is SNHLY and CDR2 is FYNNEI in the germline V gene. The CDR3 spans 11 residues. DNA for the CDR3: TGTGCCAGCAGTCCTCCGGGCGAGCAGTACTTC. Protein: CASSPPGEQYF.

The V and J genes are TRBV28 and TRBJ2-1; D not certain. The CDR3 contains 18 residues. CDR1 is MDHEN and CDR2 is SYDVKM in the germline V gene. Deletions cut 5 bases from V and 3 bases from J, with 23 bases between. In DNA form, the CDR3 reads TGTGCCAGCAGTGCTTCAGTGGGTTTGGGTACTAACTACAATGAGCAGTTCTTC. Its protein is CASSASVGLGTNYNEQFF.

Notes on this clone: At the DNA level, this CDR3 is encoded by other sequences in the same sample as well. The rearrangement links TRBV7-2 to TRBJ2-7; TRBD2 agrees at 11 bases. Per the germline V gene, CDR1 is SGHTA and CDR2 is FQGNSA. This CDR3 region has 15 residues. V dropped 3 bases and J dropped 1; count of bases not matched to a gene: 2. CDR3 DNA: TGTGCCAGCAGCTTCCTAGCGGGGGGTTCCTACGAGCAGTACTTC. As protein: CASSFLAGGSYEQYF.

The chain has TRBV25-1 and TRBJ2-1, with 7 bases aligning to TRBD2. Germline V gene lookup returns CDR1 MGHDK and CDR2 SYGVNS. This CDR3 has 15 amino acids. Unmatched junction bases numbered 9, after V lost 3 bases and J lost 7 bases. CDR3 protein: CASSDLGGISNEQFF. Written as DNA, the CDR3 is TGTGCCAGCAGTGATTTGGGGGGGATCTCGAATGAGCAGTTCTTC.

The V call is TRBV7-2, the J call TRBJ2-5; 8 nucleotides match TRBD2. Per the germline V gene, CDR1 is SGHTA and CDR2 is FQGNSA. This CDR3 comprises 14 residues. V was clipped by 5 bases and J by 4 bases; unmatched bases: 6. The chain's CDR3 is CASSRPRGGETQYF. CDR3 sequence (DNA): TGTGCCAGCAGCCGCCCACGGGGGGGAGAGACCCAGTACTTC.

The genes are TRBV28 and TRBJ2-1; 10 bases fit TRBD2. CDR3 length equals 16 residues. Looked up from germline, CDR1 is MDHEN and CDR2 is SYDVKM. J was trimmed by 5 bases and V by 6 bases; bases with no gene match: 10. In nucleotides, the CDR3 is TGTGCCAGCAGCGATGCAAGCGGGGGGGCCGACAATGAGCAGTTCTTC. It translates to CASSDASGGADNEQFF.

The V gene is TRBV6-7, the J gene TRBJ1-2, with TRBD1 matching 9 bases. TRBV6-7 is an ORF; its function is uncertain. This CDR3 contains 21 residues. V gave up 7 bases and J gave up 1 base; unmatched junction bases: 25. CDR3 sequence: CASNQGQGQPRSTLVNYGYTF. The CDR3 DNA reads TGTGCCAGCAACCAGGGACAGGGCCAACCCAGATCAACACTAGTTAACTATGGCTACACCTTC.